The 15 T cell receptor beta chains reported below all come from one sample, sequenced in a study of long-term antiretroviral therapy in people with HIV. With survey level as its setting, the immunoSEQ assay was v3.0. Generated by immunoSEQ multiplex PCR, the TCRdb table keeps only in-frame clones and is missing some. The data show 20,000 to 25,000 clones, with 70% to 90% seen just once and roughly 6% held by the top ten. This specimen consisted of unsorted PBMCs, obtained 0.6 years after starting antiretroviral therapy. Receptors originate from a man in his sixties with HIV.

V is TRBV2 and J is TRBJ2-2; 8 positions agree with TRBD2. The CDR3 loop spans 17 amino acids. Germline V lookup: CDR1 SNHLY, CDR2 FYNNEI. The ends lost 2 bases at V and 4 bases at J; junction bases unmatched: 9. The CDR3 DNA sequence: TGTGCCAGCAGTGAAAGAGCAGGTCGGGAGGGCACCGGGGAGCTGTTTTTT. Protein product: CASSERAGREGTGELFF. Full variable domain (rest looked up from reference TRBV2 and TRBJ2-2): EPEVTQTPSHQVTQMGQEVILRCVPISNHLYFYWYRQILGQKVEFLVSFYNNEISEKSEIFDDQFSVERPDGSNFTLKIRSTKLEDSAMYFCASSERAGREGTGELFFGEGSRLTVL.

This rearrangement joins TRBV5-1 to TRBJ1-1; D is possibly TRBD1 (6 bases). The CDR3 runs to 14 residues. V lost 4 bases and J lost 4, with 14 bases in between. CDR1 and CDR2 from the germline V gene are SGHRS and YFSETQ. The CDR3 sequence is CASSTGLAGTEAFF. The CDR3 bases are TGCGCCAGCAGCACAGGGTTAGCTGGCACTGAAGCTTTCTTT.

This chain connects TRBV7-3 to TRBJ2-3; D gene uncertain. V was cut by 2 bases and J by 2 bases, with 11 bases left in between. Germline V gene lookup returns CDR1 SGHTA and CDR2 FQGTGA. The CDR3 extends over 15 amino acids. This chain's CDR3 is CASSLVPGYTDTQYF. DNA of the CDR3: TGTGCCAGCAGCTTAGTTCCCGGGTACACAGATACGCAGTATTTT.

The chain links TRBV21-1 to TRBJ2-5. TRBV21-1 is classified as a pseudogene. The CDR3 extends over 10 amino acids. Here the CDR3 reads CASSQETQYF. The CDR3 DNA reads TGTGCCAGCAGCCAAGAGACCCAGTACTTC.

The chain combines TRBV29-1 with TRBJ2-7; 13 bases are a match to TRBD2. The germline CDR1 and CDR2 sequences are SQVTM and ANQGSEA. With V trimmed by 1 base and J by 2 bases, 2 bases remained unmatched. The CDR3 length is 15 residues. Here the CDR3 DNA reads TGCAGCGTTGAAGGGGGGACTAGCGGGACCTACGAGCAGTACTTC. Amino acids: CSVEGGTSGTYEQYF.

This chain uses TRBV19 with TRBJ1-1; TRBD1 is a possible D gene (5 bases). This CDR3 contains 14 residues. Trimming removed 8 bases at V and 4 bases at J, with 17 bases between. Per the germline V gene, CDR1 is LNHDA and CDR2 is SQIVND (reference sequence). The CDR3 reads CASVGPGLGTEAFF. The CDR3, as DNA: TGTGCCAGTGTGGGCCCGGGGCTGGGCACTGAAGCTTTCTTT.

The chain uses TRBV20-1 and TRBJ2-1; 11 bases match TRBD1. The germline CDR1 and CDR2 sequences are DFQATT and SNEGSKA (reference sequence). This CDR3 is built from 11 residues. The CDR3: CTGTGGDEQFF. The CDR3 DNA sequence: TGCACTGGGACAGGGGGTGATGAGCAGTTCTTC.

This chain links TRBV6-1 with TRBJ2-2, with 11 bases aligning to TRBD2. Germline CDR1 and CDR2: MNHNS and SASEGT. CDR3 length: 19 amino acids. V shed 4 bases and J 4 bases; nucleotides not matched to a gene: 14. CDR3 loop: CASSVRQYSGRAGTGELFF. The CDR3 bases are TGTGCCAGCAGTGTGAGACAGTATAGCGGGAGGGCCGGCACCGGGGAGCTGTTTTTT.

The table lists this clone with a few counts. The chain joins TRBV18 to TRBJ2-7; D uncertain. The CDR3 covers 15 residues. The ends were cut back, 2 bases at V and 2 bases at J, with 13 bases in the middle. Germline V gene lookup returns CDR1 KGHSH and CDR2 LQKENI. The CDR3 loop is CASSPKGGETYEQYF. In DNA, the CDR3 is TGTGCCAGCTCACCAAAGGGTGGGGAAACCTACGAGCAGTACTTC.

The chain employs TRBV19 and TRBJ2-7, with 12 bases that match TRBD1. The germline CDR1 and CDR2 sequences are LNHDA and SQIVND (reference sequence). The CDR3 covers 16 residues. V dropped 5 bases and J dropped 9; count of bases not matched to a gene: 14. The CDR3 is CASSPRGTGGLPSQYF. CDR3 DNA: TGTGCCAGTAGTCCCCGTGGGACAGGGGGCCTACCGTCGCAGTACTTC.

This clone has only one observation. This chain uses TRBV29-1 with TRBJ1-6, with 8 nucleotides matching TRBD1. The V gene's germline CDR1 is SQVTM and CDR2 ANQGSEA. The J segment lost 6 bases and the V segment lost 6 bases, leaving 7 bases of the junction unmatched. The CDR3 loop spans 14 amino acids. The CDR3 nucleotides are TGCAGCGTATGGACAGGGCTAGTTAATTCACCCCTCCACTTT. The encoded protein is CSVWTGLVNSPLHF.

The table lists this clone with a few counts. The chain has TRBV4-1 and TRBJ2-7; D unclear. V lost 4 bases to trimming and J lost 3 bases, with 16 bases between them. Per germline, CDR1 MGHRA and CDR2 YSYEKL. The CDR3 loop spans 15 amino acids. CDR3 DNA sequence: TGCGCCAGCAGCCGGGAAAGGGTTCCAGGCTACGAGCAGTACTTC. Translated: CASSRERVPGYEQYF.

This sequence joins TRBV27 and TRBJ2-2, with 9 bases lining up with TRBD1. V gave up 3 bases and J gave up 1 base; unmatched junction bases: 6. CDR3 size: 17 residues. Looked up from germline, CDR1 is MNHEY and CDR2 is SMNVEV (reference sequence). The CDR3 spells CASSFRTGVLNTGELFF. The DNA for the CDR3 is TGTGCCAGCAGTTTTAGGACAGGGGTCCTGAACACCGGGGAGCTGTTTTTT.

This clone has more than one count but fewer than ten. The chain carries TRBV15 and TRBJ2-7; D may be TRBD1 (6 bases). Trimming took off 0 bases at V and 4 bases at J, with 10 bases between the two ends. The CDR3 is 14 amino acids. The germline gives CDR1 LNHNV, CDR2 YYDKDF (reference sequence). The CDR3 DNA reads TGTGCCACCAGCAGAGAAAACAGGGAATACGAGCAGTACTTC. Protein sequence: CATSRENREYEQYF.

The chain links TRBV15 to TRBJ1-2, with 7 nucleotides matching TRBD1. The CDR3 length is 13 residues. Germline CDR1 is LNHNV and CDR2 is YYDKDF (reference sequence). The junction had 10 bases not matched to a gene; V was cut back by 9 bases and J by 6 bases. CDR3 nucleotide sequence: TGTGCCACTTCACGCGACAGGGCAGATGGCTACACCTTC. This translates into CATSRDRADGYTF.